Here is one TCR beta chain with its context. Its antigen is still unknown. No much larger clonotype is one base removed from it; base qualities were not supplied. The junction shows trimming of 3 bases on V and 6 bases on J, plus 7 bases between the germline ends. The germline V gene (reference sequence) yields SEHNR for CDR1 and FQNEAQ for CDR2. From its cysteine to its phenylalanine, the CDR3 spans 12 amino acids. Only the CDR3 part of the read is kept: 36 bases, read in frame from the first base. The method was the immunoSEQ multiplex PCR assay. The clones in this table, taken by TCRdb from immuneACCESS, are in-frame only. Not every clone is retained; where verified, under half of the shortfall comes from an unresolved V gene, and the cause of the rest is unknown. Within this sample are some 26,000 clones, with about nine tenths of them counted one time only. About 0.58% of the sample belongs to the ten largest clones.

The data were taken from a study of T cell changes during pregnancy in multiple sclerosis (dated by TCRdb to the late 2010s). For context, the study as a whole: The study examined how the T cell repertoire changed over the course of pregnancy in women with multiple sclerosis.

This TCR was sampled from a female donor in good health, enrolled as a control in a pregnancy study. Rearrangement joined TRBV7-9 to TRBJ2-3, with the D segment identity uncertain. The sample here was CD4+ T cells from peripheral blood mononuclear cells, taken in the first trimester of pregnancy. The CDR3 corresponds to CASSFGSDTQYF. The DNA sequence reads TGTGCCAGCAGCTTCGGGTCCGATACGCAGTATTTT.